This T cell receptor (beta chain) was captured by sequencing in a study of T cells in Graves' hyperthyroidism and ophthalmopathy. The V gene lost 4 bases and the J gene lost 2 bases, with 13 bases spanning the gap. The CDR3 totals 15 residues. The germline V gene encodes CDR1 SGHAT and CDR2 FQNNGV. Authors of the study amplified TCR beta CDR3 regions from RNA transcripts. HTBI primers were used for first-round RT-PCR of the TCR CDR3. TCRdb reprocessed the multiplex PCR reads with MiXCR, giving one entry per CDR3 protein. The table shows 350,000 to 400,000 distinct CDR3 sequences, with 14% to 15% occurring only once. Each diagnosis was grounded in clinical symptoms, serum thyroxine and TRAb, thyroid ultrasound, and orbital computed tomography.

The origin of this receptor is a woman in her 30s with Graves' hyperthyroidism. Input material: blood. V is TRBV11-2 and J is TRBJ2-3; D not resolved. DNA of the CDR3: TGTGCCAGCAGCTCCGGCGGATTACTCACAGATACGCAGTATTTT. This encodes CASSSGGLLTDTQYF.